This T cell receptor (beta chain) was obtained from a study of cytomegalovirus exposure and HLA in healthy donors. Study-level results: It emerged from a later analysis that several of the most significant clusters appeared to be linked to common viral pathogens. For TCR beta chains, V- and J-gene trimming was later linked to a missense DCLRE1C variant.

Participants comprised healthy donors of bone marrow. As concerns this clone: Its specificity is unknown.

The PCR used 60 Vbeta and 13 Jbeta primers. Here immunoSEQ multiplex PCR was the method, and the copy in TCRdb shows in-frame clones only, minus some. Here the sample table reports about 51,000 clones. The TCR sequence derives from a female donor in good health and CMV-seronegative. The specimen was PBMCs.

CDR3 residues: CASSPASSGGLPLETQYF. The DNA of the CDR3 is TGTGCCAGCAGCCCAGCCTCTAGCGGGGGGCTCCCTTTAGAGACCCAGTACTTC. The rearrangement links TRBV7-6 to TRBJ2-5; TRBD2 aligns across 11 bases. V dropped 5 bases and J dropped 4; count of bases not matched to a gene: 15. From germline, CDR1 is SGHVS and CDR2 FNYEAQ. CDR3 length: 18 amino acids.